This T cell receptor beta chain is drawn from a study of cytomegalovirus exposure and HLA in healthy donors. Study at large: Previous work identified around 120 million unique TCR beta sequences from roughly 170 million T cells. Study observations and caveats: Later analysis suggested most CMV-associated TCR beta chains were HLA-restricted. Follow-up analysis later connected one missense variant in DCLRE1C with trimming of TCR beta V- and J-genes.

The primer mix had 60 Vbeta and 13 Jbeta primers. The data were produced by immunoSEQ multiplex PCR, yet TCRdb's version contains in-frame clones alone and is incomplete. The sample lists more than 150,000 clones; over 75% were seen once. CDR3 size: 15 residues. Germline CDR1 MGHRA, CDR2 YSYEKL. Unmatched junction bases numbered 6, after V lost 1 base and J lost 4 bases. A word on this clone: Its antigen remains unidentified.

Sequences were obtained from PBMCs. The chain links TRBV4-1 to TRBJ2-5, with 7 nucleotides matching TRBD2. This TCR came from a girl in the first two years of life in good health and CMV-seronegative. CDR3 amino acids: CASSQVGLGRETQYF. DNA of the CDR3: TGCGCCAGCAGCCAAGTAGGACTAGGAAGAGAGACCCAGTACTTC.